These T cell receptor beta chains were read from a single sample in a study of cytomegalovirus exposure and HLA in healthy donors. Only in-frame clones appear in the TCRdb table, and some are missing; sequencing was by immunoSEQ multiplex PCR. The table records around 350,000 clones, approximately 90% of them present only once. Input material: PBMCs. The source is a woman younger than 35 in good health and CMV-seronegative. Both conserved end residues are part of each CDR3. The D gene is left open where the match is weak. Rows may omit the clone size; those that give it use once, few, many or a size class.

V gene	J gene	D gene	clone size	CDR3 DNA	CDR3 protein
TRBV7-6	TRBJ1-1	.	.	TGTGCCAGCAGCGCGGACTCGAACACTGAAGCTTTCTTT	CASSADSNTEAFF
TRBV4-1	TRBJ2-5	.	few	TGCGCCAGCAGCCAAGATCGCCTAGATTGGGAGACCCAGTACTTC	CASSQDRLDWETQYF
TRBV2	TRBJ2-5	TRBD1	once	TGTGCCAGCAGGGGGCTTTTGACAGGGGCGAGGGAGACCCAGTACTTC	CASRGLLTGARETQYF
TRBV29-1	TRBJ1-1	.	few	TGCAGCGTTGAAGTCCTTGAAGCTTTCTTT	CSVEVLEAFF
TRBV6-5	TRBJ2-5	.	.	TGTGCCAGCAGTTCCTTCCGGGTGTCGGAGACCCAGTACTTC	CASSSFRVSETQYF
TRBV6-1	TRBJ2-7	.	few	TGTGCCAGCAGTGAAGCTGGCAGGGGGGACGAGCAGTACTTC	CASSEAGRGDEQYF
TRBV6-6	TRBJ1-6	TRBD1	.	TGTGCCAGCAGTTATTCGGACAGGGTAGGTTCACCCCTCCACTTT	CASSYSDRVGSPLHF
TRBV7-9	TRBJ2-5	.	.	TGTGCCAGCAGCCTGAGAAAGGGACAAGGAGAGACCCAGTACTTC	CASSLRKGQGETQYF
TRBV7-6	TRBJ2-1	TRBD1	.	TGTGCCAGCAGCTTAGGTGGGACAGTTATCAATGAGCAGTTCTTC	CASSLGGTVINEQFF
TRBV5-1	TRBJ1-1	.	.	TGCGCCAGCAGCTTAAGTCCAGTATTCATGAACACTGAAGCTTTCTTT	CASSLSPVFMNTEAFF
TRBV7-2	TRBJ2-7	TRBD2	.	TGTGCCAGCAGCCGGACTAGCTTGTACGAGCAGTACTTC	CASSRTSLYEQYF
TRBV11-2	TRBJ2-1	TRBD2	.	TGTGCCAGCAGCTTAGTTGTAGTGGGGGGGGAGAAGTACAATGAGCAGTTCTTC	CASSLVVVGGEKYNEQFF
TRBV5-1	TRBJ2-5	TRBD2	.	TGCGCCAGCAGTCTTGGACTAGCGGACGAGACCCAGTACTTC	CASSLGLADETQYF
TRBV7-9	TRBJ2-7	TRBD2	.	TGTGCCAGCAGCTTAGAACTAGCGGGGTCGGAAGAGCAGTACTTC	CASSLELAGSEEQYF
TRBV27	TRBJ2-3	.	.	TGTGCCAGCAGCATCACCCGAGTCATTATCACAGATACGCAGTATTTT	CASSITRVIITDTQYF
TRBV10-3	TRBJ1-2	TRBD1	.	TGTGCCATCAGTGAGGGACAGGGTCTCTATGGCTACACCTTC	CAISEGQGLYGYTF
TRBV4-1	TRBJ2-6	.	.	TGCGCCAGCAGCCAAGCGGAAGGGGCTGCTGGGGCCAACGTCCTGACTTTC	CASSQAEGAAGANVLTF
TRBV2	TRBJ2-7	.	.	TGTGCCAGCAAGCGGACGGTCTCCTACGAGCAGTACTTC	CASKRTVSYEQYF
TRBV28	TRBJ1-1	.	.	TGTGCCAGCAGTTGGACTCGACGGATAGAAGCTTTCTTT	CASSWTRRIEAFF
TRBV27	TRBJ2-3	TRBD2	once	TGTGCCAGCAGTTCATGGACTAGCGGAGGGAGATTTACTAGCACAGATACGCAGTATTTT	CASSSWTSGGRFTSTDTQYF
TRBV27	TRBJ2-1	.	.	TGTGCCAGCAGTAATCACCCCCAGGGGACTGAGCAGTTCTTC	CASSNHPQGTEQFF
TRBV4-1	TRBJ1-1	.	.	TGCGCCAGCAGCCAAGATTACCCCGGCAGGGGAACTGAAGCTTTCTTT	CASSQDYPGRGTEAFF
TRBV4-2	TRBJ1-1	.	.	TGTGCCAGCAGCCAAGACCCCGGGACAAAGAACACTGAAGCTTTCTTT	CASSQDPGTKNTEAFF
TRBV7-6	TRBJ2-1	.	once	TGTGCCAGCAGCCCAGAGAGTCTGGTTATGGGAGTTACCTACAATGAGCAGTTCTTC	CASSPESLVMGVTYNEQFF